This TCR beta chain came from a study of cytomegalovirus exposure and HLA in healthy donors. Whole-study results and caveats: For most TCR sequences rarity was the rule, although some public TCRs occurred in many donors.

CDR3 length equals 16 residues. Germline CDR1 reads SGDLS; CDR2 reads YYNGEE. The ends were cut back, 0 bases at V and 4 bases at J, with 15 bases in the middle. The PCR employed 60 Vbeta primers together with 13 Jbeta primers. Sequenced by immunoSEQ multiplex PCR; TCRdb stores in-frame clones only, minus some. The profile shows around 140,000 clones, 80% of them singletons. As to this clone: Its matching antigen is unknown.

Sample: PBMCs. The sequence was obtained from a man aged 40-49 years in good health and CMV-seronegative. The J gene is TRBJ2-3, the V gene TRBV9, with D tentatively TRBD2 (7 bases). CDR3 DNA: TGTGCCAGCAGCGTAGGGGCGGGGGCTAGAGCAGATACGCAGTATTTT. It encodes CASSVGAGARADTQYF.